Listed here are 5 T cell receptor beta chains from one sample, sequenced in a study of T cell responses to AZD1222 COVID-19 vaccine. Sequencing used immunoSEQ multiplex PCR; TCRdb keeps in-frame clones, though not all of them. The sample yields tens of thousands of clones, 80% to 90% seen once. The sequenced sample was peripheral blood, obtained on day 0 of AZD1222 vaccination. These receptors all come from an adult in good health.

V gene TRBV30 combines with J gene TRBJ2-7; TRBD1 matches 9 bases. CDR1 is GTSNPN, CDR2 SVGIG, per germline (reference sequence). The CDR3 is 14 amino acids. Here the CDR3 reads CALRPPGQGYEQYF. Written as DNA, the CDR3 is TGTGCTTTGCGCCCTCCGGGACAGGGCTACGAGCAGTACTTC.

This clone was counted once. The chain links TRBV9 to TRBJ1-1; TRBD1 aligns across 12 bases. Germline lookup yields CDR1 SGDLS and CDR2 YYNGEE. This CDR3 has 13 amino acids. V lost 4 bases, J lost 11 bases, and 6 bases stayed unmatched. As DNA, the CDR3 is TGTGCCAGCAGCTTGGGACAGGGGGCGAGGGCTTTCTTT. As protein: CASSLGQGARAFF.

The CDR3 loop reads CASSLTSYEQYF. The CDR3 nucleotides read TGTGCCAGCAGTTTGACTAGCTACGAGCAGTACTTC. The chain has TRBV28 and TRBJ2-7, with D possibly TRBD2 on 6 matching bases. This CDR3 spans 12 amino acids. Trimming cost V 3 bases and J 3 bases, with 6 bases left between them. Germline loops: CDR1 MDHEN, CDR2 SYDVKM.

The chain recombines TRBV6-2 or TRBV6-3 with TRBJ2-1; D is undetermined. Germline-derived CDR1 and CDR2 are MNHEY and SVGEGT. With 0 bases removed from V and 6 bases from J, the gap between germline ends came to 9 bases. The CDR3 consists of 14 residues. CDR3 DNA: TGTGCCAGCAGTTACTCGAATACGGTCAATGAGCAGTTCTTC. It codes for CASSYSNTVNEQFF.

The rearrangement links TRBV28 to TRBJ1-6; perhaps TRBD1 as D (6 bases). The V gene's germline CDR1 is MDHEN and CDR2 SYDVKM. The CDR3 sequence is 16 residues long. V was cut by 6 bases and J by 8 bases, with 20 bases left in between. CDR3 protein: CASSPAEAGVDSPLHF. The DNA of the CDR3 is TGTGCCAGCAGCCCCGCAGAGGCAGGGGTAGATTCACCCCTCCACTTT.